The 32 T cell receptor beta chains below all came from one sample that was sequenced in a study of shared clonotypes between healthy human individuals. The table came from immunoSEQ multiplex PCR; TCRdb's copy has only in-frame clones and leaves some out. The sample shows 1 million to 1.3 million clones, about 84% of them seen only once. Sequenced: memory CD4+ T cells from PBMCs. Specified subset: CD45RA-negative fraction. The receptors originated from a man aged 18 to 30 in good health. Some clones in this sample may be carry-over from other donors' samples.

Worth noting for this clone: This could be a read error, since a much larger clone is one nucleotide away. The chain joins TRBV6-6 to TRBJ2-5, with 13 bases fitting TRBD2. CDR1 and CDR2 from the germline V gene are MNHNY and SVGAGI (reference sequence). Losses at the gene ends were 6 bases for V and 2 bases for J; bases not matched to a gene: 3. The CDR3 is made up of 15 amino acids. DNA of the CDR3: TGTGCCAGCAGAGAACTAGCGGGAGGGCAAGAGACCCAGTACTTC. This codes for CASRELAGGQETQYF.

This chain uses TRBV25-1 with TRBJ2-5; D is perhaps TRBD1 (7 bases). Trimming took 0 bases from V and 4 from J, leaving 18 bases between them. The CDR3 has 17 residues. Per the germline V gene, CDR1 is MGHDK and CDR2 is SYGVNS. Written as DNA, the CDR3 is TGTGCCAGCAGTGAATATCTTGGAGGCCAGGGGGGAGAGACCCAGTACTTC. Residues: CASSEYLGGQGGETQYF.

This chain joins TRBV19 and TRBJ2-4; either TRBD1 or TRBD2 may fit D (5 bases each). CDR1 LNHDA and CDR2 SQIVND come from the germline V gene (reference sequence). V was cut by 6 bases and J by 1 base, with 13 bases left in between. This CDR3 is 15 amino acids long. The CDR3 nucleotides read TGTGCCAGTAGAGTGAGGGGTTCGGCCAAAAACATTCAGTACTTC. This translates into CASRVRGSAKNIQYF.

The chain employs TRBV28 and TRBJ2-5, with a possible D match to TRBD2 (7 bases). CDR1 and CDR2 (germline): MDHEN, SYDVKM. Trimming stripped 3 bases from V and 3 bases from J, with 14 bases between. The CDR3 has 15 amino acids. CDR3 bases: TGTGCCAGCAGTTTTGGGGGGGCTAGCGAAGAGACCCAGTACTTC. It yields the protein CASSFGGASEETQYF.

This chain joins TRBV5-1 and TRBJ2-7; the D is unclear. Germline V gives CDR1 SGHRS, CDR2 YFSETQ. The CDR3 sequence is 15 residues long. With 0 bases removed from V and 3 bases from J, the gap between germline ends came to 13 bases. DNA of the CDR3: TGCGCCAGCAGCTTGGCTGGTAGCAGCTACTACGAGCAGTACTTC. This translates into CASSLAGSSYYEQYF.

The CDR3 spells CASRLTGDEQYF. The CDR3, as DNA: TGTGCCAGCAGACTGACAGGTGACGAGCAGTACTTC. V usage is TRBV28 and J usage is TRBJ2-7; D is possibly TRBD1 (6 bases). With 6 bases removed from V and 5 bases from J, the gap between germline ends came to 11 bases. The CDR3 contains 12 residues. CDR1 and CDR2 (germline): MDHEN, SYDVKM.

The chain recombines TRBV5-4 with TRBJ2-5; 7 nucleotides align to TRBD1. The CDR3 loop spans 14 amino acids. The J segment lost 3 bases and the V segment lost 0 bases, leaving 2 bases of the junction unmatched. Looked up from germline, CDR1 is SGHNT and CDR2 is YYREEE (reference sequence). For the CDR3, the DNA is TGTGCCAGCAGCTTGGTCGGACAGGAAGAGACCCAGTACTTC. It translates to CASSLVGQEETQYF.

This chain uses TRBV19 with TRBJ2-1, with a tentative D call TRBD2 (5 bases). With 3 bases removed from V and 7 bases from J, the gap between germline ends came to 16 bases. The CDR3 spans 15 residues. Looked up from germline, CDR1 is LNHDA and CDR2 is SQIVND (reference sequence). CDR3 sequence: CASSMVAPPGNEQFF. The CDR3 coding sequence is TGTGCCAGTAGTATGGTCGCCCCACCGGGGAATGAGCAGTTCTTC. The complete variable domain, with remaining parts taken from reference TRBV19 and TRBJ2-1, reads DGGITQSPKYLFRKEGQNVTLSCEQNLNHDAMYWYRQDPGQGLRLIYYSQIVNDFQKGDIAEGYSVSREKKESFPLTVTSAQKNPTAFYLCASSMVAPPGNEQFFGPGTRLTVL.

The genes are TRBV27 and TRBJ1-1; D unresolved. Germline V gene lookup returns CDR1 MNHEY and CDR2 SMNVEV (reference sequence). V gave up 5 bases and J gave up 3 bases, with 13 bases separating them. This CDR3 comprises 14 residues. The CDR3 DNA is TGTGCCAGCAGTCCGAGGGAGGCTTACACTGAAGCTTTCTTT. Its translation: CASSPREAYTEAFF.

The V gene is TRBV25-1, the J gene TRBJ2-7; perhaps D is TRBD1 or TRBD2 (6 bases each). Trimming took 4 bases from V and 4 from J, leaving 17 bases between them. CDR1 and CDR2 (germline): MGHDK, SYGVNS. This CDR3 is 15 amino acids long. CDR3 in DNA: TGTGCCAGCAGTGTGGATCGTCAGGGGAGGTACGAGCAGTACTTC. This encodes CASSVDRQGRYEQYF.

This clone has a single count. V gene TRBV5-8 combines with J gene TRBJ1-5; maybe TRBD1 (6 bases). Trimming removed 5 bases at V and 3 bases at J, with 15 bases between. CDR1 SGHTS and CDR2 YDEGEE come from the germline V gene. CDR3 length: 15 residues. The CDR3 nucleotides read TGTGCCAGCAGAAAACCAGGGGTGACCAATCAGCCCCAGCATTTT. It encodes CASRKPGVTNQPQHF.

As DNA, the CDR3 is TGCGCCAGCAGCCCCCTCCCCGACAGGTCCGGCGAGCAGTACTTC. This codes for CASSPLPDRSGEQYF. V gene TRBV5-1 combines with J gene TRBJ2-7; perhaps TRBD1 as D (6 bases). The CDR3 runs to 15 residues. Per germline, CDR1 SGHRS and CDR2 YFSETQ. V was pared by 4 bases and J by 6 bases, with 20 bases between.

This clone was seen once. For the CDR3, the DNA is TGTGCCAGCAGGCCAGGGGTCGATGAAAAACTGTTTTTT. Translation gives CASRPGVDEKLFF. The rearrangement joins TRBV28 to TRBJ1-4, with a weak D call TRBD1 (6 bases). This CDR3 has 13 residues. Trimming stripped 6 bases from V and 6 bases from J, with 11 bases between. CDR1 is MDHEN, CDR2 SYDVKM, per germline.

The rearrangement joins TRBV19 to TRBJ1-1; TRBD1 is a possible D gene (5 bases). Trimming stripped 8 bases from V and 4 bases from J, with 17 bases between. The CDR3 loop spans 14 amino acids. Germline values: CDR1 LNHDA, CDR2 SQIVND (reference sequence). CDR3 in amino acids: CASAMRGGGTEAFF. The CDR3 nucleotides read TGTGCCAGTGCGATGAGGGGTGGGGGCACTGAAGCTTTCTTT. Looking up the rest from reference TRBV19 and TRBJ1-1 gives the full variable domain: DGGITQSPKYLFRKEGQNVTLSCEQNLNHDAMYWYRQDPGQGLRLIYYSQIVNDFQKGDIAEGYSVSREKKESFPLTVTSAQKNPTAFYLCASAMRGGGTEAFFGQGTRLTVV.

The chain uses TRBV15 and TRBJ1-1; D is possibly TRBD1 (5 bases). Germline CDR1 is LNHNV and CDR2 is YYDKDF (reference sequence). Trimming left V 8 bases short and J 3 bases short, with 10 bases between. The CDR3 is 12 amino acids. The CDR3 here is CATDEGYTEAFF. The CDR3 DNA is TGTGCCACCGACGAGGGGTACACTGAAGCTTTCTTT.

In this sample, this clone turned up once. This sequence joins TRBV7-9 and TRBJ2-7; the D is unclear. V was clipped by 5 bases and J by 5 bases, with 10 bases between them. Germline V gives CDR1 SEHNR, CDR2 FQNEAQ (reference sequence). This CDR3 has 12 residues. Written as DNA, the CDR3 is TGTGCCAGCAGCCCCCCGAATAACGAGCAGTACTTC. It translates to CASSPPNNEQYF. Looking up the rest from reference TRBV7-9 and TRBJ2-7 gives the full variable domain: DTGVSQNPRHKITKRGQNVTFRCDPISEHNRLYWYRQTLGQGPEFLTYFQNEAQLEKSRLLSDRFSAERPKGSFSTLEIQRTEQGDSAMYLCASSPPNNEQYFGPGTRLTVT.

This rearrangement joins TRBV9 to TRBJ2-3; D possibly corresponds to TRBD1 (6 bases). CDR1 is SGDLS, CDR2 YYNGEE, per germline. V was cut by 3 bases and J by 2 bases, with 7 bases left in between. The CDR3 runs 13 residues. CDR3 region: CASSEGDTDTQYF. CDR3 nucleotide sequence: TGTGCCAGCAGCGAGGGGGACACAGATACGCAGTATTTT.

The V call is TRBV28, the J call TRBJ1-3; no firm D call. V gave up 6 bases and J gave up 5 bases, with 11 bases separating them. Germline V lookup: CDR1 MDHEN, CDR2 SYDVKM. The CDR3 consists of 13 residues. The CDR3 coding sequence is TGTGCCAGCAGCAAAAGCCCCAGAAACACCATATATTTT. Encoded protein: CASSKSPRNTIYF. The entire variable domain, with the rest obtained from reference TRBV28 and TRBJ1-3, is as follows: DVKVTQSSRYLVKRTGEKVFLECVQDMDHENMFWYRQDPGLGLRLIYFSYDVKMKEKGDIPEGYSVSREKKERFSLILESASTNQTSMYLCASSKSPRNTIYFGEGSWLTVV.

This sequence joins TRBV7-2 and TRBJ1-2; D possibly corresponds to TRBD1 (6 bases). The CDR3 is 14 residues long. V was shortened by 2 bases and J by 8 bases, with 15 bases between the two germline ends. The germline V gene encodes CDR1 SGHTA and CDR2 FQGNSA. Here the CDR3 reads CASSLLGRGSGYTF. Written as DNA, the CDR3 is TGTGCCAGCAGCTTACTTGGCAGGGGATCGGGCTACACCTTC.

The CDR3 DNA is TGTGCCTGGGGAATTACCGGGACAGGGGCGACCAAAAACATTCAGTACTTC. It yields the protein CAWGITGTGATKNIQYF. The chain links TRBV30 to TRBJ2-4, with TRBD1 identical over 10 bases. Trimming took 5 bases from V and 2 from J; bases not matched to a gene: 12. The germline CDR1 and CDR2 sequences are GTSNPN and SVGIG (reference sequence). This CDR3 contains 17 residues.

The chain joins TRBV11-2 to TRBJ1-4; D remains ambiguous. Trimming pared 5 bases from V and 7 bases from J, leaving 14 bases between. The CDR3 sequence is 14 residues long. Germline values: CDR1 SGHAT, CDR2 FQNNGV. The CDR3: CASSPKWTGEKLFF. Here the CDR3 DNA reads TGTGCCAGCAGCCCAAAATGGACCGGTGAAAAACTGTTTTTT.

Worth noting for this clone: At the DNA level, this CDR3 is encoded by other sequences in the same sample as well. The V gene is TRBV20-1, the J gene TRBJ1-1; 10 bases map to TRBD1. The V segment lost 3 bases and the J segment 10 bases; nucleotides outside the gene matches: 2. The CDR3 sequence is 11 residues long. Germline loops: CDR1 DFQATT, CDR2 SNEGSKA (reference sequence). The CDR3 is CSARRDRGAFF. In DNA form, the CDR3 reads TGCAGTGCTAGGCGGGACAGGGGAGCTTTCTTT.

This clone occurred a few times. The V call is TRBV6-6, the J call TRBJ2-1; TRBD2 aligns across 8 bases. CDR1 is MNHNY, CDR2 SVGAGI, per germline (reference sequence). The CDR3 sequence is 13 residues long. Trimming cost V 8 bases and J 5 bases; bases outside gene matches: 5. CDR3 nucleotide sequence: TGTGCCAGCGCAGGACTAGCAGACAATGAGCAGTTCTTC. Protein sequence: CASAGLADNEQFF.

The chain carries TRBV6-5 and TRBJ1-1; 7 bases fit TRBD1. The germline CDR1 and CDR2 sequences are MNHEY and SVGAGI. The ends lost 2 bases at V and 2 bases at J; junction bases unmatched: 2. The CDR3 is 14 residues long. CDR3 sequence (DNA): TGTGCCAGCAGTTACGGGACAGTAAACACTGAAGCTTTCTTT. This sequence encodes CASSYGTVNTEAFF.

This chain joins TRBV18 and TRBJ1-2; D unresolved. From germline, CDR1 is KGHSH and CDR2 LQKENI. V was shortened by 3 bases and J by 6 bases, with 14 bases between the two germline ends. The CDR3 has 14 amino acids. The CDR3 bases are TGTGCCAGCTCACCCCCCGCAGGTCCGGATGGCTACACCTTC. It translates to CASSPPAGPDGYTF.

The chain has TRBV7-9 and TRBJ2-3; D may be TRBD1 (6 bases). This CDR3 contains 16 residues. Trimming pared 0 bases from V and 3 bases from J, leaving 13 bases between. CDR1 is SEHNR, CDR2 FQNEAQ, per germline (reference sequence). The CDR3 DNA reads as TGTGCCAGCAGCTTAGCGGCAGGGGCATATACAGATACGCAGTATTTT. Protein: CASSLAAGAYTDTQYF.

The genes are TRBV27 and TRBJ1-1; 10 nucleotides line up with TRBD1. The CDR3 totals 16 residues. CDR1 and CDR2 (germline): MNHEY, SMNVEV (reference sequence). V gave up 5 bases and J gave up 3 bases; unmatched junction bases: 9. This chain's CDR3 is CASSTWDRGTDTEAFF. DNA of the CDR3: TGTGCCAGCAGTACGTGGGACAGGGGCACGGACACTGAAGCTTTCTTT.

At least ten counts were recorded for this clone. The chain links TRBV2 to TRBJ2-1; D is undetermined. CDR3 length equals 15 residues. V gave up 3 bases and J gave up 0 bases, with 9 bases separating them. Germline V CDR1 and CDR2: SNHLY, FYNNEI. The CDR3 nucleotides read TGTGCCAGCAGTGATGGTGGGCGCTCCTACAATGAGCAGTTCTTC. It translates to CASSDGGRSYNEQFF.

DNA for the CDR3: TGTGCCAGCAGCCAAAGGACAGGGGGGCAGGATGAAAAACTGTTTTTT. This gives the protein CASSQRTGGQDEKLFF. This chain uses TRBV4-2 with TRBJ1-4; 10 bases agree with TRBD1. The CDR3 loop spans 16 amino acids. The V and J ends lost 2 bases and 6 bases, in that order; junction bases with no gene match: 6. Germline CDR1 and CDR2: LGHNA and YNFKEQ.

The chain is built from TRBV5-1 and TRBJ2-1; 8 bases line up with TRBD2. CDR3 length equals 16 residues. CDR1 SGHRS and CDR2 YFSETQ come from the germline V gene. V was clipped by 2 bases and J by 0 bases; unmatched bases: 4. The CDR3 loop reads CASSLIAGLSYNEQFF. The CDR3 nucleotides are TGCGCCAGCAGCTTAATAGCGGGGCTCTCCTACAATGAGCAGTTCTTC.

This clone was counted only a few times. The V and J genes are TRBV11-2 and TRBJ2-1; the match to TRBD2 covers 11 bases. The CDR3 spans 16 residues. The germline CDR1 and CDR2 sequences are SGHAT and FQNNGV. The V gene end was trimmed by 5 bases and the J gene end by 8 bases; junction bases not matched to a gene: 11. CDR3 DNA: TGTGCCAGCAGCCCTTTAGGTAGCGGGAGGGCACATGAGCAGTTCTTC. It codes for CASSPLGSGRAHEQFF.

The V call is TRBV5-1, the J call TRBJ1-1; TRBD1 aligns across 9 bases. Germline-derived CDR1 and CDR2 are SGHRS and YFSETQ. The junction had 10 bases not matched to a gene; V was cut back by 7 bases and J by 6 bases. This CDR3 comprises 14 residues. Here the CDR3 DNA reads TGCGCCAGCTACACCACGGGACAGGGTTCTGAAGCTTTCTTT. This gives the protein CASYTTGQGSEAFF.